Each of the 21 T cell receptor beta chains below was sequenced from the same sample in a study of CD8+CD57+ T cells in acquired aplastic anemia. The use of genomic DNA as template underpinned the TCR beta VDJ and CDR3 profiling. In TCRdb, the reads were re-called with MiXCR into one record per CDR3 protein. The data hold some 210,000 distinct CDR3 sequences, with 61% observed a single time. Sequenced material: sorted CD4+, CD8+, or CD8+CD57+ T cells (not recorded which) from PBMCs. The receptors derive from a human donor in good health.

This chain connects TRBV2 to TRBJ1-2, with 7 bases matching TRBD1. CDR3 size: 13 residues. Germline CDR1 SNHLY, CDR2 FYNNEI. V gave up 6 bases and J gave up 7 bases; unmatched junction bases: 8. This CDR3 is CASRVGQSAGYTF. Here the CDR3 DNA reads TGTGCCAGCAGAGTGGGACAGAGTGCTGGCTACACCTTC.

The chain carries TRBV15 and TRBJ1-1, with 8 bases fitting TRBD1. Germline V gene data show CDR1 as LNHNV and CDR2 as YYDKDF (reference sequence). The CDR3 totals 15 residues. J lost 1 base, V lost 1 base, and 2 bases had no gene match. The CDR3 coding sequence is TGTGCCACCAGCAGAGCGGGACAGGAGAACACTGAAGCTTTCTTT. Its translation is CATSRAGQENTEAFF. The full variable domain, with the rest looked up from reference TRBV15 and TRBJ1-1, is DAMVIQNPRYQVTQFGKPVTLSCSQTLNHNVMYWYQQKSSQAPKLLFHYYDKDFNNEADTPDNFQSRRPNTSFCFLDIRSPGLGDTAMYLCATSRAGQENTEAFFGQGTRLTVV.

The rearrangement joins TRBV10-3 to TRBJ1-1; D is perhaps TRBD1 (6 bases). The CDR3 has 18 residues. The germline V gene has CDR1 ENHRY and CDR2 SYGVKD. Trimming removed 3 bases from V and 6 bases from J, with 26 bases in between. In DNA form, the CDR3 reads TGTGCCATCAGTGAACAGGGAGGGAGGGGGACGGGGAATCCTGAAGCTTTCTTT. This codes for CAISEQGGRGTGNPEAFF.

V usage is TRBV11-1 and J usage is TRBJ2-7; 10 bases are shared with TRBD1. CDR1 and CDR2 (germline): SGHAT, FQDESV (reference sequence). CDR3 length: 14 amino acids. The V gene end was trimmed by 8 bases and the J gene end by 5 bases; junction bases not matched to a gene: 9. The CDR3 DNA follows: TGTGCCAGCTCACGGGACAGGGGAGGCCACGAGCAGTACTTC. Translating it yields CASSRDRGGHEQYF.

V and J are TRBV19 and TRBJ1-5; 8 bases match TRBD1. CDR1 LNHDA and CDR2 SQIVND come from the germline V gene (reference sequence). The CDR3 consists of 15 residues. V trimming: 4 bases; J trimming: 4 bases; junction bases outside the gene matches: 6. The CDR3 sequence: CASSTWTGLNQPQHF. CDR3 DNA: TGTGCCAGTAGTACCTGGACAGGGTTGAATCAGCCCCAGCATTTT.

This clonotype was observed at least ten times. This chain connects TRBV2 to TRBJ2-1; D is uncertain. Trimming pared 5 bases from V and 10 bases from J, leaving 6 bases between. Germline CDR1 reads SNHLY; CDR2 reads FYNNEI. This CDR3 is 10 amino acids long. The CDR3 here is CASSLSEQFF. The DNA of the CDR3 is TGTGCCAGCAGTTTATCAGAGCAGTTCTTC.

This clonotype was observed at least ten times. J is TRBJ1-1 and V is TRBV5-8; D uncertain. The CDR3 contains 13 residues. Trimming stripped 2 bases from V and 0 bases from J, with 5 bases between. Germline assignment: CDR1 SGHTS and CDR2 YDEGEE. CDR3 sequence reads: CASSFVLNTEAFF. CDR3 nucleotide sequence: TGTGCCAGCAGCTTTGTATTGAACACTGAAGCTTTCTTT.

This clonotype was seen at least ten times. The chain employs TRBV9 and TRBJ1-2; D not certain. The CDR3 is 16 residues long. Per germline, CDR1 SGDLS and CDR2 YYNGEE. V shed 0 bases and J shed 3 bases, with 15 bases lying between them. CDR3 sequence: CASSVAGGGSDYGYTF. The CDR3 DNA reads as TGTGCCAGCAGCGTAGCAGGTGGCGGGTCGGACTATGGCTACACCTTC.

J is TRBJ1-2 and V is TRBV19; TRBD1 matches at 7 bases. V was pared by 0 bases and J by 8 bases, with 6 bases of the junction left unmatched. Germline V gives CDR1 LNHDA, CDR2 SQIVND (reference sequence). This CDR3 is 14 amino acids long. CDR3 residues: CASSIEGQARGYTF. The CDR3 coding sequence is TGTGCCAGTAGTATAGAAGGACAGGCGAGAGGCTACACCTTC.

This clonotype was picked up many times. The chain is built from TRBV2 and TRBJ1-3; no reliable D call. CDR1 SNHLY and CDR2 FYNNEI come from the germline V gene. Trimming pared 4 bases from V and 2 bases from J, leaving 6 bases between. This CDR3 contains 13 residues. CDR3 in DNA: TGTGCCAGCAGTGCCGGCCCTGGAAACACCATATATTTT. Encoded protein: CASSAGPGNTIYF.

This clonotype was picked up many times. The V gene is TRBV6-5, the J gene TRBJ1-5, with D possibly TRBD1 on 6 matching bases. CDR3 length equals 15 residues. The ends were cut back, 6 bases at V and 3 bases at J, with 15 bases in the middle. The germline gives CDR1 MNHEY, CDR2 SVGAGI. In DNA form, the CDR3 reads TGTGCCAGCAGCAGGGCGCACAGGGACAATCAGCCCCAGCATTTT. Residues: CASSRAHRDNQPQHF.

This clonotype was detected many times. This sequence joins TRBV11-3 and TRBJ2-1, with a weak D call TRBD2 (5 bases). The germline V gene has CDR1 SGHNT and CDR2 YENEEA. V lost 6 bases and J 5 bases, leaving 8 bases between the germline ends. The CDR3 extends over 12 amino acids. DNA for the CDR3: TGTGCCAGCAGTACGGGGAACAATGAGCAGTTCTTC. Translation gives CASSTGNNEQFF.

The chain recombines TRBV19 with TRBJ1-3; maybe TRBD1 (6 bases). Germline V gene sequence: CDR1 LNHDA, CDR2 SQIVND (reference sequence). This CDR3 is built from 13 residues. The V end lost 7 bases, the J end lost 4 bases, and 11 bases lay between the germline ends. The CDR3 region is CASNGQIGNTIYF. The CDR3 DNA is TGTGCCAGTAATGGACAGATAGGAAACACCATATATTTT.

This clonotype was picked up many times. The chain has TRBV27 and TRBJ1-1; 8 bases are shared with TRBD1. Unmatched junction bases numbered 8, after V lost 6 bases and J lost 5 bases. The germline gives CDR1 MNHEY, CDR2 SMNVEV (reference sequence). CDR3 size: 14 residues. The CDR3 sequence is CASSSGTGWTEAFF. For the CDR3, the DNA is TGTGCCAGCAGCTCCGGGACAGGTTGGACTGAAGCTTTCTTT.

This sequence joins TRBV20-1 and TRBJ2-7, with 7 bases identical to TRBD2. This CDR3 contains 16 residues. The germline V gene encodes CDR1 DFQATT and CDR2 SNEGSKA (reference sequence). V lost 6 bases, J lost 2 bases, and 16 bases stayed unmatched. CDR3 coding DNA: TGCAGTGCCCCTGGGGGGAGGGGACGGGGAACCTACGAGCAGTACTTC. Residues: CSAPGGRGRGTYEQYF.

As to this clonotype: The germline gene is not matched at one end of the junction; a read error may be the cause. The chain combines TRBV20-1 with TRBJ2-3, with D possibly matching TRBD2 (5 bases). Per germline, CDR1 DFQATT and CDR2 SNEGSKA (reference sequence). This CDR3 region has 14 residues. For the CDR3, the DNA is TGCAGTGCTACGGGGATCTCTAGCACAGATACACAGTATTTT. Protein: CSATGISSTDTQYF.

The chain recombines TRBV24-1 with TRBJ2-5, with 7 bases aligning to TRBD1. J was trimmed by 5 bases and V by 0 bases; bases with no gene match: 11. There are 17 residues in the CDR3. Germline V gene lookup returns CDR1 KGHDR and CDR2 SFDVKD. CDR3: CATSDLGAQGEEETQYF. In DNA form, the CDR3 reads TGTGCCACCAGTGATTTGGGGGCCCAGGGGGAAGAGGAGACCCAGTACTTC.

The V gene is TRBV7-8, the J gene TRBJ2-5; tentative D call: TRBD2 (6 bases). This CDR3 has 16 residues. Germline CDR1 SGHVS, CDR2 FQNEAQ. Trimming cost V 2 bases and J 1 base, with 14 bases left between them. CDR3 amino acids: CASSLIGGTFQETQYF. CDR3 sequence (DNA): TGTGCCAGCAGCTTAATCGGCGGGACTTTCCAAGAGACCCAGTACTTC.

The rearrangement uses TRBV7-3 and TRBJ2-3; D uncertain. The CDR3 extends over 12 amino acids. The ends were cut back, 2 bases at V and 5 bases at J, with 5 bases in the middle. In germline, CDR1 is SGHTA, CDR2 FQGTGA. CDR3 loop: CASSLVGDTQYF. The CDR3 coding sequence is TGTGCCAGCAGCTTAGTCGGAGATACGCAGTATTTT.

This chain joins TRBV28 and TRBJ2-6, with 9 bases fitting TRBD1. Trimming at V came to 3 bases and at J to 0 bases, leaving 6 bases not matched to a gene. This CDR3 is 18 amino acids long. CDR1 and CDR2 from the germline V gene are MDHEN and SYDVKM. CDR3 nucleotide sequence: TGTGCCAGCAGTTTTGGGACAGGGTTCTTCTCTGGGGCCAACGTCCTGACTTTC. It codes for CASSFGTGFFSGANVLTF.

The V and J genes are TRBV7-8 and TRBJ1-6; D perhaps matches TRBD1 (5 bases). This CDR3 contains 16 residues. Germline CDR1 and CDR2: SGHVS and FQNEAQ. V was clipped by 6 bases and J by 3 bases, with 15 bases between them. In DNA form, the CDR3 reads TGTGCCAGCAGTGGCGAACAGGCTAACTATAATTCACCCCTCCACTTT. Translating it yields CASSGEQANYNSPLHF.